This entry is about one T cell receptor beta chain. Its antigen remains unknown. Sequence at one end of the junction differs from germline and may be a read error. The sample is drawn from a study of tumor-infiltrating lymphocytes in primary liver carcinoma. Study-wide background: Patients were men and women aged 30 to 69 years.

Findings and limits, study-wide: Pairs comparing tumor with adjacent tissue or blood overlapped less than pairs drawn from tumor regions.

The CDR3 has 11 amino acids. CDR1 is SQVTM, CDR2 ANQGSEA, per germline. A constant-region primer primed TCR beta cDNA synthesis from roughly 520 ng of total RNA. Library construction for TCR beta comprised three nested multiplex PCR rounds performed with slightly modified ARM-PCR. Two initial PCR rounds of about 9 cycles each paired TRBV1-TRBV30 forward primers with a C-beta reverse primer. A single record per CDR3 protein comes from TCRdb applying MiXCR to the multiplex PCR reads. The sample has tens of thousands of distinct CDR3 sequences; 69% are singletons. Co-extraction of RNA and DNA was performed on about 19-33 mg of unsorted bulk tissue. Patients underwent surgical resection for primary liver carcinoma. The study enrolled treatment-naive patients with chronic HBV infection.

The clonotype comes from a middle-aged man with primary liver carcinoma and hepatitis B virus infection. Specimen: tumor-adjacent normal liver tissue. V and J are TRBV29-1 and TRBJ2-1, with unresolved D. The CDR3 nucleotides are TGTAGCCTTAGCCGCTACAATGTGCAGTTCTTC. Translated: CSLSRYNVQFF.